These 10 T cell receptor beta chains came from one sample sequenced in a study of control samples from healthy donors and cancer patients. Method: immunoSEQ multiplex PCR; TCRdb's copy keeps in-frame clones and lacks some. There are about 94,000 clones in the sample; about nine tenths occur only once, and less than 4.5% lies in the top ten. Sequenced input: blood. These receptors were obtained from a woman aged 18-29 years in good health.

This chain links TRBV19 with TRBJ1-4; 7 nucleotides line up with TRBD1. Trimming cost V 4 bases and J 4 bases; bases outside gene matches: 3. This CDR3 comprises 14 residues. From germline, CDR1 is LNHDA and CDR2 SQIVND (reference sequence). CDR3: CASSKGQLNEKLFF. CDR3 DNA sequence: TGTGCCAGTAGTAAGGGACAGCTTAATGAAAAACTGTTTTTT.

This chain uses TRBV9 with TRBJ1-1; D gene uncertain. CDR1 SGDLS and CDR2 YYNGEE come from the germline V gene. The CDR3 length is 17 residues. Trimming left V 2 bases short and J 1 base short, with 18 bases between. The DNA for the CDR3 is TGTGCCAGCAGCGTCGCCTGGGGATTGAGGGAGAACACTGAAGCTTTCTTT. Translated: CASSVAWGLRENTEAFF.

The chain employs TRBV10-2 and TRBJ1-2, with D maybe TRBD1 (5 bases). This CDR3 comprises 13 residues. V was shortened by 10 bases and J by 5 bases, with 17 bases between the two germline ends. CDR1 and CDR2 from the germline V gene are WSHSY and SAAADI. The chain's CDR3 is CATGDGGLYGYTF. Here the CDR3 DNA reads TGCGCCACTGGGGACGGCGGACTGTATGGCTACACCTTC.

The chain recombines TRBV7-9 with TRBJ1-2, with TRBD1 as a possible D gene (5 bases). The CDR3 runs 15 residues. Germline V gives CDR1 SEHNR, CDR2 FQNEAQ (reference sequence). V was clipped by 0 bases and J by 8 bases, with 16 bases between them. CDR3 nucleotides: TGTGCCAGCAGCTTAGCGGGGTCAGGGCAGGGCGGCTACACCTTC. It specifies CASSLAGSGQGGYTF.

This clone was counted a few times. The chain couples TRBV9 to TRBJ1-3, with D unclear. Germline V gives CDR1 SGDLS, CDR2 YYNGEE. V was shortened by 3 bases and J by 0 bases, with 7 bases between the two germline ends. The CDR3 has 14 amino acids. As DNA, the CDR3 is TGTGCCAGCAGCGCCTCTGGCTCTGGAAACACCATATATTTT. This gives the protein CASSASGSGNTIYF.

The chain recombines TRBV7-9 with TRBJ1-4; the D is unclear. The CDR3 is 14 residues long. Trimming left V 7 bases short and J 6 bases short, with 15 bases between. Germline CDR1 SEHNR, CDR2 FQNEAQ (reference sequence). The CDR3 is CASTKDVNYEKLFF. The CDR3 nucleotides read TGTGCCAGCACCAAAGACGTCAACTATGAAAAACTGTTTTTT.

The chain recombines TRBV7-9 with TRBJ2-7, with D possibly called TRBD1 or TRBD2 (5 bases each). Germline values: CDR1 SEHNR, CDR2 FQNEAQ (reference sequence). V was cut by 0 bases and J by 0 bases, with 12 bases left in between. This CDR3 contains 16 residues. The CDR3 spells CASSLALGDRSYEQYF. The CDR3 DNA is TGTGCCAGCAGCTTAGCGCTGGGGGATCGCTCCTACGAGCAGTACTTC.

The CDR3 protein is CASSNRLAGDPGETQYF. The CDR3 DNA follows: TGTGCCAGCAGTAACCGACTAGCGGGGGACCCGGGGGAGACCCAGTACTTC. This chain connects TRBV2 to TRBJ2-5, with 12 bases lining up with TRBD2. The CDR3 has 17 residues. The ends lost 5 bases at V and 5 bases at J; junction bases unmatched: 12. Germline CDR1 and CDR2: SNHLY and FYNNEI.

The chain recombines TRBV19 with TRBJ1-3; D possibly corresponds to TRBD1 (6 bases). Germline CDR1 LNHDA, CDR2 SQIVND (reference sequence). Trimming removed 6 bases from V and 0 bases from J, with 12 bases in between. The CDR3 spans 15 residues. The CDR3 spells CASRWDISSGNTIYF. The CDR3 nucleotides are TGTGCCAGTAGATGGGACATAAGCTCTGGAAACACCATATATTTT.

Comments on this clone: One end of the junction fails to match germline, which may point to a read error. The J gene is TRBJ1-1, the V gene TRBV2; possible D gene TRBD1, 5 bases. Germline V gives CDR1 SNHLY, CDR2 FYNNEI. The CDR3 has 14 amino acids. CDR3 protein: CASSRRQMNIEAFF. The CDR3 region has the DNA TGTGCCAGCAGTAGACGACAGATGAACATTGAAGCTTTCTTT.